This record looks at one T cell receptor beta chain sequence and its context. Germline CDR1 reads MNHEY; CDR2 reads SVGAGI. V was shortened by 2 bases and J by 6 bases, with 16 bases between the two germline ends. The CDR3 loop spans 15 amino acids. These data come from a study of blood T cell repertoires in COVID-19. Study-level background: The study drew acute and convalescent COVID-19 samples from the United States, Italy and Spain. T cells, B-cell-depleted T cells, or PBMCs provided the cDNA or gDNA that served as material.

Original handling: Reference gene primer amplification gave nucleated cell count estimates. Only in-frame clones appear in the TCRdb table, and some are missing; sequencing was by immunoSEQ multiplex PCR. That table gives V, J and clone size, and the DNA gave D and trimming. The table lists 95,000 to 100,000 clones, 92% of them singletons. V is TRBV6-5 and J is TRBJ1-2; D is possibly TRBD1 (5 bases). Sequenced input: peripheral blood. The sequence was collected from a man aged 50 to 59 with active COVID-19. CDR3 nucleotides: TGTGCCAGCAGTTACGATTTCGTGGGGCGAGATGGCTACACCTTC. Translating it yields CASSYDFVGRDGYTF.